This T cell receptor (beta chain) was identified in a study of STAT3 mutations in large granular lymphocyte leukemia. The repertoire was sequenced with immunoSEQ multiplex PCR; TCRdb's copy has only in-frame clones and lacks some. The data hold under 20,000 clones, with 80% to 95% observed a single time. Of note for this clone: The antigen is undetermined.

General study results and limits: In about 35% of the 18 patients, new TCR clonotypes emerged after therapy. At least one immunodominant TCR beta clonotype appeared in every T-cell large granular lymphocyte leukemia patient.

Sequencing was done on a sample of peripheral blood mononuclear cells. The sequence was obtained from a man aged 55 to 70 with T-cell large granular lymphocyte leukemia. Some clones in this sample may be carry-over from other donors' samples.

The CDR3 sequence is CASSPRGQGVSYEQYF. In DNA form, the CDR3 reads TGCGCCAGCAGTCCCCGGGGGCAGGGTGTCTCCTACGAGCAGTACTTC. The chain uses TRBV5-1 and TRBJ2-7; TRBD1 or TRBD2 may be the D gene (6 bases each). The V gene's germline CDR1 is SGHRS and CDR2 YFSETQ. The V and J ends lost 5 bases and 0 bases respectively, with 18 bases between them. This CDR3 comprises 16 residues.